These 9 T cell receptor beta chains share one sample of origin, sequenced in a study of blood T cell repertoires in COVID-19. This table comes from immunoSEQ multiplex PCR, and its TCRdb copy is limited to in-frame clones, with some not included. The profile shows under 150,000 clones, around 84% of them singletons. Input material: peripheral blood. The receptors were gathered from a human donor in a cohort sampled during active COVID-19.

The chain couples TRBV5-1 to TRBJ1-1; 9 nucleotides agree with TRBD1. The J segment lost 7 bases and the V segment lost 4 bases, leaving 14 bases of the junction unmatched. Looked up from germline, CDR1 is SGHRS and CDR2 is YFSETQ. The CDR3 spans 16 residues. The CDR3 DNA sequence: TGCGCCAGCAGCGTGGACAGGGGTCCTCCCTTAAATGAAGCTTTCTTT. This translates into CASSVDRGPPLNEAFF. The variable domain in full, completed from reference TRBV5-1 and TRBJ1-1, reads KAGVTQTPRYLIKTRGQQVTLSCSPISGHRSVSWYQQTPGQGLQFLFEYFSETQRNKGNFPGRFSGRQFSNSRSEMNVSTLELGDSALYLCASSVDRGPPLNEAFFGQGTRLTVV.

The chain couples TRBV5-1 to TRBJ2-7; TRBD1 matches 10 bases. J lost 0 bases, V lost 4 bases, and 10 bases had no gene match. This CDR3 has 17 residues. Germline values: CDR1 SGHRS, CDR2 YFSETQ. CDR3 sequence reads: CASSQVPGQGSSYEQYF. The CDR3 DNA is TGCGCCAGCAGCCAAGTCCCGGGACAGGGGAGCTCCTACGAGCAGTACTTC.

The chain recombines TRBV28 with TRBJ1-6; D uncertain. The CDR3 runs 12 residues. Trimming pared 3 bases from V and 7 bases from J, leaving 4 bases between. Germline V CDR1 and CDR2: MDHEN, SYDVKM. The CDR3 here is CASSFLNSPLHF. DNA of the CDR3: TGTGCCAGCAGTTTTCTAAATTCACCCCTCCACTTT. Based on the CDR3 plus reference TRBV28 and TRBJ1-6, the full variable domain is DVKVTQSSRYLVKRTGEKVFLECVQDMDHENMFWYRQDPGLGLRLIYFSYDVKMKEKGDIPEGYSVSREKKERFSLILESASTNQTSMYLCASSFLNSPLHFGNGTRLTVT.

V is TRBV7-9 and J is TRBJ1-1, with D possibly matching TRBD1 (5 bases). The CDR3 is 13 residues long. CDR1 is SEHNR, CDR2 FQNEAQ, per germline (reference sequence). Trimming shortened V by 5 bases and J by 4 bases, and 11 bases separated the two germline ends. CDR3 loop: CASSPGARTEAFF. The CDR3 DNA reads TGTGCCAGCAGCCCTGGGGCCCGCACTGAAGCTTTCTTT.

The chain links TRBV9 to TRBJ2-7, with TRBD1 matching over 7 bases. CDR1 is SGDLS, CDR2 YYNGEE, per germline. This CDR3 is built from 17 residues. J was trimmed by 6 bases and V by 0 bases; bases with no gene match: 15. DNA for the CDR3: TGTGCCAGCAGCGTAGGCCCTCCCCCCCGACAGGGCGGCGAGCAGTACTTC. It yields the protein CASSVGPPPRQGGEQYF.

The V call is TRBV15, the J call TRBJ2-5, with 7 nucleotides matching TRBD1. The CDR3 is made up of 16 amino acids. The ends lost 2 bases at V and 5 bases at J; junction bases unmatched: 11. Germline CDR1 reads LNHNV; CDR2 reads YYDKDF (reference sequence). The CDR3, as DNA: TGTGCCACCAGCAGATCCTATACAGGGGTTAGGGAGACCCAGTACTTC. Residues: CATSRSYTGVRETQYF.

The chain's CDR3 is CASSSTAQYF. CDR3 coding DNA: TGTGCCAGCAGCTCCACGGCGCAGTATTTT. This chain links TRBV11-3 with TRBJ2-3; D is unclear. The CDR3 has 10 amino acids. V lost 4 bases to trimming and J lost 10 bases, with 6 bases between them. Germline loops: CDR1 SGHNT, CDR2 YENEEA.

The chain links TRBV2 to TRBJ2-2; TRBD2 matches 11 bases. CDR3 length equals 17 residues. The V and J ends lost 6 bases and 0 bases, in that order; junction bases with no gene match: 6. Germline loops: CDR1 SNHLY, CDR2 FYNNEI. The CDR3 region is CASSGGLAGPNTGELFF. The CDR3, as DNA: TGTGCCAGCAGCGGAGGACTAGCGGGCCCGAACACCGGGGAGCTGTTTTTT.

The chain uses TRBV25-1 and TRBJ2-6; no clear D gene. The V gene's germline CDR1 is MGHDK and CDR2 SYGVNS. This CDR3 is 16 amino acids long. V was shortened by 0 bases and J by 0 bases, with 6 bases between the two germline ends. Here the CDR3 reads CASSEYRDSGANVLTF. The CDR3, as DNA: TGTGCCAGCAGTGAATATCGAGACTCTGGGGCCAACGTCCTGACTTTC.